The present TCR beta chain was sequenced within a study of blood T cell repertoires in COVID-19. The sample holds one count of this clone. V shed 2 bases and J 5 bases; nucleotides not matched to a gene: 5. Germline loops: CDR1 LGHDT, CDR2 YNNKEL (reference sequence). The CDR3 length is 16 residues. The data were produced by immunoSEQ multiplex PCR, yet TCRdb's version contains in-frame clones alone and is incomplete. The table shows roughly 230,000 clones, with roughly four fifths occurring only once. The receptor's source is a man aged 50 to 59 with active or convalescent COVID-19. The specimen was peripheral blood. The chain couples TRBV3-1 (or the pseudogene TRBV3-2) to TRBJ2-1; the match to TRBD2 covers 11 bases. This CDR3 is CASSQWGLAENNEQFF. DNA of the CDR3: TGTGCCAGCAGCCAATGGGGACTAGCGGAAAACAATGAGCAGTTCTTC.